This TCR beta chain came from a study of T cell repertoires in cytomegalovirus infection (dated by TCRdb to between 2018 and 2021). In the study overall: The peptide stimulations were aimed at well-studied HLA-B-restricted epitopes as well as recently identified HLA-C-restricted CMV epitopes, whose presentation resists viral immunomodulation. Because public TCR beta signatures pointed to carriage of CMV infection together with the matching HLA type, the HLA type of each donor mattered for the analysis. Study-wide conclusions, independent of this receptor: Cumulative frequency of public TCR beta family members discriminated carriers of CMV infection plus the relevant HLA type in this cohort and an independent approximately 340-donor cohort. The ex vivo response was dominated by HLA-C-restricted CMV-specific TCR beta clonotypes, which also provided the single most frequent clonotype in two of eight donors.

The sample's treatment or condition label, in plain terms: in vitro stimulation with specific CMV peptide epitopes to enrich CMV-specific T cells. The sequencer listed for this sample is Illumina HiSeq 1500. Clones were called with MiXCR by TCRdb after fastp trimmed the public reads at Q25, and only in-frame beta chains were retained. Duplicate CDR3 protein sequences are folded into a single record with the most common DNA and genes. This sample lists some 350,000 distinct CDR3 sequences; approximately 30% were detected once. 13% of the sample is in the top ten clones. As to this clonotype: This receptor's antigen is unknown. Base qualities are not recorded, but no much larger clone differs from it by a single base.

The CDR3 covers 12 residues, taking in both the cysteine and the phenylalanine. Only the CDR3 region is kept as DNA, spanning 36 bases read in frame from base 1. V drops 3 bases and J drops 6 bases, leaving 5 bases in between. The germline V gene (reference sequence) sets CDR1 to MNHEY and CDR2 to SMNVEV. The sequences come from cultured PBMCs, collected from culture after CMV antigen stimulation. The rearranged segments are TRBV27 and TRBJ2-2, with an unclear D gene assignment. This clonotype was sampled from a human donor in good health (CMV status not recorded). Some clones in this sample may be carry-over from other donors' samples. The DNA sequence is as follows: TGTGCCAGCAGTTTTGGTGCCGGGGAGCTGTTTTTT. Its translation reads: CASSFGAGELFF.